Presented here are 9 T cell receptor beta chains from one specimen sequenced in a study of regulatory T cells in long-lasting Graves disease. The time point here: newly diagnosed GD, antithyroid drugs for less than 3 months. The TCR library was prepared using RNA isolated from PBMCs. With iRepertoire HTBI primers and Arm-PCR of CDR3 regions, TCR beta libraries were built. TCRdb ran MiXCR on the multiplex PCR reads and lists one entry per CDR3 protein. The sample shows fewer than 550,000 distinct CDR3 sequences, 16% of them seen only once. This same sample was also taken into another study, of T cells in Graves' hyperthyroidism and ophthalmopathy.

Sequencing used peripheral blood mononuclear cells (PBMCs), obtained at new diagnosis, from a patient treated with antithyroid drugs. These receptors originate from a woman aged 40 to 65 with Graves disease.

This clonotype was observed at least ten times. The CDR3 sequence is CASQGQETQYF. CDR3 DNA: TGTGCCAGCCAGGGCCAAGAGACCCAGTACTTC. The V and J genes are TRBV28 and TRBJ2-5; tentative D call: TRBD1 (5 bases). CDR3 length equals 11 residues. Germline V CDR1 and CDR2: MDHEN, SYDVKM. The V gene lost 8 bases and the J gene lost 1 base, with 5 bases spanning the gap. Full variable domain (outside the CDR3, taken from reference TRBV28 and TRBJ2-5): DVKVTQSSRYLVKRTGEKVFLECVQDMDHENMFWYRQDPGLGLRLIYFSYDVKMKEKGDIPEGYSVSREKKERFSLILESASTNQTSMYLCASQGQETQYFGPGTRLLVL.

CDR3 nucleotide sequence: TGTGCCAGCAGCGAAACTAGCGGGGCCTCCTACGAGCAGTACTTC. Amino acid sequence: CASSETSGASYEQYF. This chain uses TRBV7-9 with TRBJ2-7, with 10 bases identical to TRBD2. V lost 5 bases and J lost 0; bases outside the gene matches: 4. The CDR3 runs to 15 residues. CDR1 SEHNR and CDR2 FQNEAQ come from the germline V gene (reference sequence).

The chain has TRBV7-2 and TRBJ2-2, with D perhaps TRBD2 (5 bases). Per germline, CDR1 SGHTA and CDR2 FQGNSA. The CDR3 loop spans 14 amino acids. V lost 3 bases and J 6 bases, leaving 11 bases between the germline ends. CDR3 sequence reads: CASSFTGFPGELFF. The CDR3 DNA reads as TGTGCCAGCAGCTTTACGGGGTTTCCCGGGGAGCTGTTTTTT.

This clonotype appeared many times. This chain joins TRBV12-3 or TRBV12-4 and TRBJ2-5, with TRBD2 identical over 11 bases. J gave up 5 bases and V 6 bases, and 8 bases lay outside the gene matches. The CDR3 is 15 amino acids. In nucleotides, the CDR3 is TGTGCCAGCAGCCGTAGCGGGGGGGCCGGTGAGACCCAGTACTTC. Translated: CASSRSGGAGETQYF.

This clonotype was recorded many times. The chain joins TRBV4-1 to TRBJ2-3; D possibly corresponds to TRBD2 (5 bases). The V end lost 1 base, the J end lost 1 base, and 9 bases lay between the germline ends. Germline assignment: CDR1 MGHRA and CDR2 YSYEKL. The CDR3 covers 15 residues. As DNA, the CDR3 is TGCGCCAGCAGCCAAGCACGGGGTCGCACAGATACGCAGTATTTT. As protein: CASSQARGRTDTQYF.

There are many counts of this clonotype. CDR3 DNA sequence: TGTGCCAGCAGTTACGGGAAGGGGGCTATCTATGGCTACACCTTC. Its translation is CASSYGKGAIYGYTF. V and J are TRBV6-2 or TRBV6-3 and TRBJ1-2; 7 nucleotides agree with TRBD1. The CDR3 totals 15 residues. Germline V lookup: CDR1 MNHEY, CDR2 SVGEGT. V dropped 2 bases and J dropped 4; count of bases not matched to a gene: 7.

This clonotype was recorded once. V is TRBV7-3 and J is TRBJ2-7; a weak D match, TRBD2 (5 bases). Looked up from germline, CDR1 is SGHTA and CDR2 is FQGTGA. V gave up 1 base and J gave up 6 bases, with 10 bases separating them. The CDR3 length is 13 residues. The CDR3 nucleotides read TGTGCCAGCAGCTTAATGGGCGCGGGCGAGCAGTACTTC. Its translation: CASSLMGAGEQYF.

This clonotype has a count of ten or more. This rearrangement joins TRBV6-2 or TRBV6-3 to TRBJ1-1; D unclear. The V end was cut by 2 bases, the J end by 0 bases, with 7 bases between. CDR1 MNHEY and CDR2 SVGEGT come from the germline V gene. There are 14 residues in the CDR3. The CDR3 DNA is TGTGCCAGCAGTTACCCCAACATGAACACTGAAGCTTTCTTT. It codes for CASSYPNMNTEAFF.

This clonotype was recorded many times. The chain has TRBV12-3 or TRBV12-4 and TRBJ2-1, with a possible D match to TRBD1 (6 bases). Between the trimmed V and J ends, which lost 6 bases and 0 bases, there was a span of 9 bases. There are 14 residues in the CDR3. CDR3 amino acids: CASRRDISYNEQFF. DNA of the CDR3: TGTGCCAGCAGGAGGGACATCTCCTACAATGAGCAGTTCTTC.